Below, one T cell receptor (beta chain) is given with its context. Its antigen is unknown. It has no much larger one-base neighbor in the sample; base qualities were not kept. This sample stems from a study of glioma-infiltrating T cells after dendritic cell vaccination (dated by TCRdb to 2016 to 2017). For the study in its entirety: The cohort comprised approximately 15 glioblastoma patients from Phase I and II dendritic cell vaccination trials, 9 newly diagnosed and 6 with recurrent disease. Patients received three intradermal dendritic cell vaccine injections at biweekly intervals in the arm below the axilla. The vaccine consisted of monocyte-derived dendritic cells cultured less than 9 days with IL-4 and GM-CSF, then pulsed overnight with autologous tumor lysate. In glioblastoma patients vaccinated with dendritic cells, deep sequencing of TCR beta CDR3 regions served to measure the amount of tumor-infiltrating lymphocytes and to compare repertoires between tumor and blood. Autologous tumor lysate-pulsed dendritic cell vaccination was administered to the patients between the early 2000s and the early 2010s. Survival after dendritic cell vaccination was correlated with TCR sequencing metrics such as TIL content and the overlap between tumor and blood repertoires. The investigation overall reported the following: The cohort was small and heterogeneous, few patients had complete blood and tumor sets, and even fewer had initial-recurrent tumor pairs. After dendritic cell vaccination, a higher estimated pretreatment TIL content predicted longer time to progression and overall survival. No direct relationship between TCR clonality and survival was found, suggesting that a diverse polyclonal response may matter. The response model built on TCR overlap across three groups was characterized as speculative, with prospective validation still needed.

TCRB CDR3 regions were amplified from around 2.1 ug genomic DNA, or all available DNA if less, using the immunoSEQ assay. Multiplex PCR used 60 forward primers for TCR V beta segments and 13 reverse primers for J beta segments. To estimate the number of reads per starting template, synthetic control templates were added to each sample at limiting dilution. Reads of 87 bp were generated by sequencing on the Illumina HiSeq System. In the authors' own workflow: PCR and sequencing errors were removed by a nearest neighbor algorithm that merged closely related sequences. TCR overlap was defined as the percentage of unique tumor TCR beta sequences that were also found in the peripheral blood of the same patient. TCRdb took over this immuneACCESS table, retaining in-frame rearrangements with V and J assigned. Such tables are incomplete; in checked studies, under half of the missing clones stem from an unresolved V gene, and the remainder is unexplained. That table gives V, J and clone size, and the DNA gave D and trimming. The sample data list some 46,000 clones, and about 88% of these were observed just once. Clones ranked in the top ten supply less than 6.5% of the sample.

Interpreted using the paper, the time point label stands for: after dendritic cell vaccination, including at tumor progression/relapse. Patients were selected for having adequate residual fresh-frozen tumor tissue and more than two years of available survival data. Molecular status otherwise varied across the glioblastoma patients, but none of them carried an isocitrate dehydrogenase mutation. PBMC were collected before vaccination, two weeks after the third vaccination, and at tumor progression if progression occurred. The Qiagen DNeasy Blood extraction Kit was used for extraction of genomic DNA. From its cysteine to its phenylalanine, the CDR3 spans 15 amino acids. The CDR3 DNA has 45 bases and is translated from base 1. Deletion took 3 bases off V and 0 bases off J, with a span of 10 bases between the germline ends. The CDR1 and CDR2 encoded by the germline V gene (reference sequence) are SGHKS and YYEKEE.

The specimen comprised blood, sampled after dendritic cell vaccination. This receptor was taken from a human donor with glioblastoma. This sequence uses TRBV5-5 and TRBJ2-1; TRBD2 might be the D gene, on 6 matching bases. The CDR3 is CASSWAGSSYNEQFF. Read as DNA, the sequence is TGTGCCAGCAGCTGGGCGGGGAGCTCCTACAATGAGCAGTTCTTC.